A single sample is the source of the 21 T cell receptor beta chains below, sequenced in a study of vaccination effects on CD4 cells after COVID-19 (dated by TCRdb to 2021 to 2024). No antigen has been assigned to these receptors. The library was produced with the immunoSEQ multiplex PCR assay. As stored in TCRdb, this immuneACCESS dataset retains in-frame rearrangements with V and J assigned. A fraction of the clones does not appear; measured against another copy, unresolved V genes explain less than half of the discrepancy, and the remainder lacks a known reason. Within this sample are about 15,000 clones, with around 75% of them counted one time only. Roughly 25% of the sample rests with the top ten. To identify antigen-specific CD4+ T cell clonotypes by their expansion, the ViraFEST assay first stimulated PBMC with viral peptide pools and then applied TCR sequencing. After 10 days of culture, CD4+ T cells were isolated with the EasySep CD4+ T cell isolation kit. Each participant received two doses of an mRNA SARS-CoV-2 vaccine, either BNT162b2 or mRNA-1273.

This material consisted of CD4+ T cells from PBMCs cultured with HCoV-NL63 spike peptides, taken after COVID-19 vaccination. This sample's cell subset or site label indicates: HCoV-NL63 spike overlapping peptide pool stimulation. These receptor sequences come from a human donor who received a COVID-19 vaccine.

The V call is TRBV7-9, the J call TRBJ2-7; no clear D gene. V lost 5 bases and J 3 bases, leaving 8 bases between the germline ends. Germline lookup yields CDR1 SEHNR and CDR2 FQNEAQ (reference sequence). The CDR3 is 12 residues long. The DNA for the CDR3 is TGTGCCAGCAGCCCCCGGATCTACGAGCAGTACTTC. Protein: CASSPRIYEQYF.

The chain is built from TRBV10-1 and TRBJ2-3; 12 bases fit TRBD1. Germline-derived CDR1 and CDR2 are WNHNN and SYGVQD (reference sequence). The V segment lost 7 bases and the J segment 3 bases; nucleotides outside the gene matches: 8. The CDR3 sequence is 16 residues long. CDR3 residues: CASTRRDRGLTDTQYF. The DNA of the CDR3 is TGCGCCAGCACTCGTAGGGACAGGGGGCTAACAGATACGCAGTATTTT.

J is TRBJ1-3 and V is TRBV9; no reliable D call. The V end lost 0 bases, the J end lost 6 bases, and 10 bases lay between the germline ends. CDR3 size: 14 residues. Looked up from germline, CDR1 is SGDLS and CDR2 is YYNGEE. The CDR3 sequence is CASSVGERLNTIYF. DNA of the CDR3: TGTGCCAGCAGCGTAGGGGAGCGCCTAAACACCATATATTTT.

The chain employs TRBV27 and TRBJ2-7; 13 positions match TRBD2. After removal of 5 bases from V and 2 bases from J, the junction contained 12 bases not matched to a gene. Germline CDR1 is MNHEY and CDR2 is SMNVEV (reference sequence). The CDR3 totals 18 residues. CDR3 sequence (DNA): TGTGCCAGCAGTACCCGGGGGGGGACTAGCGGGACTCCCTACGAGCAGTACTTC. Protein product: CASSTRGGTSGTPYEQYF.

The chain employs TRBV7-9 and TRBJ2-1; 9 bases align to TRBD2. The CDR3 is 15 amino acids. Trimming took 0 bases from V and 5 from J; bases not matched to a gene: 2. Germline CDR1 reads SEHNR; CDR2 reads FQNEAQ (reference sequence). This CDR3 is CASSLASGGHNEQFF. The CDR3 DNA reads as TGTGCCAGCAGCTTAGCCAGCGGGGGGCACAATGAGCAGTTCTTC.

The genes are TRBV28 and TRBJ1-4; D not certain. Trimming shortened V by 5 bases and J by 5 bases, and 9 bases separated the two germline ends. CDR3 length: 13 amino acids. Germline V lookup: CDR1 MDHEN, CDR2 SYDVKM. The CDR3 is CASSPAGNEKLFF. The CDR3 DNA reads as TGTGCCAGCAGTCCCGCGGGGAATGAAAAACTGTTTTTT.

The chain is built from TRBV3-1 (or the pseudogene TRBV3-2) and TRBJ1-1; tentatively, D is TRBD1 (6 bases). The CDR3 has 15 amino acids. Germline CDR1 is LGHDT and CDR2 is YNNKEL (reference sequence). Trimming removed 0 bases from V and 8 bases from J, with 16 bases in between. CDR3 sequence (DNA): TGTGCCAGCAGCCAAGATCTAAAGGGGGGGGGAGAAGCTTTCTTT. It codes for CASSQDLKGGGEAFF.

The CDR3 DNA is TGTGCCAGCAGTTTAATTAATGAGCAGTTCTTC. Translating it yields CASSLINEQFF. The chain employs TRBV28 and TRBJ2-1; D is unresolved. CDR1 is MDHEN, CDR2 SYDVKM, per germline. Trimming removed 2 bases at V and 7 bases at J, with 3 bases between. This CDR3 spans 11 amino acids.

This chain links TRBV6-1 with TRBJ1-6, with D perhaps matching TRBD1 (5 bases). The CDR3 is made up of 18 amino acids. V was clipped by 0 bases and J by 2 bases, with 14 bases between them. Germline loops: CDR1 MNHNS, CDR2 SASEGT. The CDR3 DNA follows: TGTGCCAGCAGTGAAGCGCCGGGGGGTAGGCCCTATAATTCACCCCTCCACTTT. Amino acid sequence: CASSEAPGGRPYNSPLHF.

The J gene is TRBJ2-1, the V gene TRBV4-2, with TRBD2 identical over 8 bases. CDR1 is LGHNA, CDR2 YNFKEQ, per germline. V shed 0 bases, J shed 12 bases, and the junction held 13 bases outside the gene matches. The length of the CDR3 is 16 residues. Here the CDR3 reads CASSQDSGLAGFVQFF. The CDR3 DNA is TGTGCCAGCAGCCAAGATAGTGGACTAGCTGGGTTTGTGCAGTTCTTC.

The V call is TRBV11-2, the J call TRBJ2-2; 10 nucleotides agree with TRBD2. V trimming: 6 bases; J trimming: 3 bases; junction bases outside the gene matches: 16. This CDR3 spans 19 amino acids. Germline-derived CDR1 and CDR2 are SGHAT and FQNNGV. For the CDR3, the DNA is TGTGCCAGCAGTATTAACCTAGCGGGAGTGGGGGATTACACCGGGGAGCTGTTTTTT. The encoded protein is CASSINLAGVGDYTGELFF. The variable domain in full, with the rest retrieved from reference TRBV11-2 and TRBJ2-2, is EAGVAQSPRYKIIEKRQSVAFWCNPISGHATLYWYQQILGQGPKLLIQFQNNGVVDDSQLPKDRFSAERLKGVDSTLKIQPAKLEDSAVYLCASSINLAGVGDYTGELFFGEGSRLTVL.

The CDR3 coding sequence is TGTGCCAGCAGTTATGGACAGGGAGTATATTTT. Translating it yields CASSYGQGVYF. The chain carries TRBV12-3 or TRBV12-4 and TRBJ1-3; TRBD1 matches 8 bases. V gave up 4 bases and J gave up 14 bases; unmatched junction bases: 4. This CDR3 region has 11 residues.

This clone was seen once. V and J are TRBV28 and TRBJ2-1, with 12 bases fitting TRBD1. Germline V gene data show CDR1 as MDHEN and CDR2 as SYDVKM. The ends lost 6 bases at V and 9 bases at J; junction bases unmatched: 9. The length of the CDR3 is 15 residues. This CDR3 is CASSRPGQGAGEQFF. DNA of the CDR3: TGTGCCAGCAGCCGACCGGGACAGGGGGCAGGTGAGCAGTTCTTC.

CDR3 loop: CASSPSRTSNQPQHF. The CDR3 coding sequence is TGTGCCAGCAGCCCCTCCCGAACTAGCAATCAGCCCCAGCATTTT. This chain joins TRBV6-6 and TRBJ1-5; D remains ambiguous. CDR1 is MNHNY and CDR2 is SVGAGI in the germline V gene (reference sequence). CDR3 length equals 15 residues. Deletions cut 6 bases from V and 0 bases from J, with 12 bases between.

This CDR3 is CASSGITGGARNEQFF. Here the CDR3 DNA reads TGTGCCAGCAGCGGGATAACAGGGGGCGCGAGGAATGAGCAGTTCTTC. This chain connects TRBV5-4 to TRBJ2-1; 9 nucleotides align to TRBD1. This CDR3 spans 16 amino acids. The germline V gene encodes CDR1 SGHNT and CDR2 YYREEE (reference sequence). Trimming cost V 4 bases and J 7 bases; bases outside gene matches: 12.

The chain combines TRBV7-6 with TRBJ2-3; 10 positions agree with TRBD1. With 0 bases clipped from V and 3 bases from J, the junction kept 3 bases outside the gene matches. The germline gives CDR1 SGHVS, CDR2 FNYEAQ. The CDR3 loop spans 16 amino acids. The CDR3 reads CASSLARTGGTDTQYF. The CDR3, as DNA: TGTGCCAGCAGCTTAGCGCGGACAGGGGGGACAGATACGCAGTATTTT.

The V gene is TRBV19, the J gene TRBJ2-2; TRBD1 is a possible D gene (6 bases). Trimming took off 5 bases at V and 1 base at J, with 8 bases between the two ends. This CDR3 is 14 amino acids long. Germline assignment: CDR1 LNHDA and CDR2 SQIVND (reference sequence). The CDR3 nucleotides read TGTGCCAGTAGTTTGGGACAGAACACCGGGGAGCTGTTTTTT. This codes for CASSLGQNTGELFF.

This clone came up a few times. The chain combines TRBV28 with TRBJ1-1; no definite D call. V was clipped by 3 bases and J by 1 base, with 6 bases between them. CDR3 size: 13 residues. CDR1 MDHEN and CDR2 SYDVKM come from the germline V gene. The DNA of the CDR3 is TGTGCCAGCAGTTTCCGACGGAACACTGAAGCTTTCTTT. Translation: CASSFRRNTEAFF.

The chain joins TRBV19 to TRBJ2-7; 7 nucleotides line up with TRBD2. The V gene's germline CDR1 is LNHDA and CDR2 SQIVND (reference sequence). The V segment lost 5 bases and the J segment 0 bases; nucleotides outside the gene matches: 7. The length of the CDR3 is 15 residues. CDR3 amino acids: CASSAPGEGSYEQYF. The CDR3 bases are TGTGCCAGTAGTGCCCCCGGGGAGGGCTCCTACGAGCAGTACTTC.

This clone is termed medium-sized. This chain connects TRBV6-5 to TRBJ1-5; 8 nucleotides match TRBD1. Trimming cost V 6 bases and J 4 bases; bases outside gene matches: 8. The germline gives CDR1 MNHEY, CDR2 SVGAGI. This CDR3 has 15 residues. CDR3: CASRWDRRSNQPQHF. As DNA, the CDR3 is TGTGCCAGCAGATGGGACAGGCGGAGTAATCAGCCCCAGCATTTT.

In its sample, this clone was seen once. CDR3 nucleotides: TGTGCCAGCAGCCCCATTGCGGGGCGGGGGGGAAACACCATATATTTT. The encoded protein is CASSPIAGRGGNTIYF. V gene TRBV3-1 (or the pseudogene TRBV3-2) combines with J gene TRBJ1-3; weak D call: TRBD1 (5 bases). Trimming left V 4 bases short and J 4 bases short, with 17 bases between. This CDR3 comprises 16 residues. Looked up from germline, CDR1 is LGHDT and CDR2 is YNNKEL (reference sequence).